This record concerns one TCR beta chain sequence. The data stem from a study of T cell changes during pregnancy in multiple sclerosis. Sequenced by immunoSEQ multiplex PCR; TCRdb stores in-frame clones only, minus some. Among under 65,000 clones, 80% to 95% were seen once, and the ten largest hold under 0.65%. Trimming removed 2 bases from V and 3 bases from J; junction bases left unmatched: 5. The germline V gene encodes CDR1 MNHEY and CDR2 SVGAGI. This CDR3 spans 16 amino acids. The chain links TRBV6-5 to TRBJ2-7, with TRBD1 identical over 12 bases. The receptor comes from a female donor with multiple sclerosis, enrolled in a pregnancy study. Here the sequenced sample was CD4+ T cells from peripheral blood mononuclear cells, taken in the third trimester of pregnancy. The CDR3 loop reads CASSYAGQGAVYEQYF. CDR3 bases: TGTGCCAGCAGTTACGCGGGACAGGGGGCAGTCTACGAGCAGTACTTC.